One and the same sample provided the 25 T cell receptor beta chains below, sequenced in a study of T-cell memory formation after mild COVID-19. TCRdb redid the calling of the 5' RACE reads with MiXCR, one entry per CDR3 protein. The sample consists of over 150,000 distinct CDR3 sequences, roughly 18% of them appearing once. The sample consisted of PBMCs or a T cell subset sorted from them (not recorded which). All receptors come from a man younger than 30 who had mild COVID-19 (a few samples of this study predate the infection). Cell type and time point are not known.

The chain links TRBV3-1 to TRBJ2-5; D may match TRBD1 or TRBD2 (6 bases each). Between the trimmed V and J ends, which lost 4 bases and 3 bases, there was a span of 15 bases. Germline CDR1 and CDR2: LGHDT and YNNKEL (reference sequence). This CDR3 has 15 residues. CDR3 coding DNA: TGTGCCAGCAGCCTGGAGGGGGGAAAGGAAGAGACCCAGTACTTC. It translates to CASSLEGGKEETQYF.

The chain recombines TRBV3-1 with TRBJ2-7, with D possibly TRBD1 on 6 matching bases. Trimming cost V 1 base and J 6 bases, with 10 bases left between them. The CDR3 loop spans 13 amino acids. Germline V gene data show CDR1 as LGHDT and CDR2 as YNNKEL (reference sequence). CDR3: CASSQVLGGEQYV. Written as DNA, the CDR3 is TGTGCCAGCAGCCAAGTTTTAGGGGGCGAGCAGTACGTC.

This chain connects TRBV9 to TRBJ2-1; TRBD2 is a possible D gene (6 bases). The CDR3 covers 17 residues. CDR1 and CDR2 from the germline V gene are SGDLS and YYNGEE. V shed 2 bases and J shed 4 bases, with 19 bases lying between them. The CDR3 sequence: CASSVGIMRGRYNEQFF. The CDR3 nucleotides are TGTGCCAGCAGCGTTGGAATCATGCGGGGTCGTTACAATGAGCAGTTCTTC.

The rearrangement uses TRBV27 and TRBJ1-2; D ambiguous. The CDR3 consists of 14 residues. CDR1 is MNHEY and CDR2 is SMNVEV in the germline V gene (reference sequence). V shed 7 bases and J shed 4 bases, with 16 bases lying between them. The CDR3: CASIHPPAGYGYTF. CDR3 DNA: TGTGCCAGCATCCATCCCCCGGCAGGCTATGGCTACACCTTC.

The rearrangement joins TRBV7-2 to TRBJ1-5; 7 positions agree with TRBD1. This CDR3 region has 17 residues. Germline lookup yields CDR1 SGHTA and CDR2 FQGNSA. The J segment lost 0 bases and the V segment lost 1 base, leaving 6 bases of the junction unmatched. The CDR3 loop reads CASSLGRDRYSNQPQHF. Here the CDR3 DNA reads TGTGCCAGCAGCTTAGGGAGGGACAGATATAGCAATCAGCCCCAGCATTTT.

The V and J genes are TRBV6-6 and TRBJ1-1, with 7 bases aligning to TRBD1. The CDR3 contains 15 residues. Germline trimming cut 10 bases from V and 3 bases from J; bases unmatched to any gene: 14. Germline V gene lookup returns CDR1 MNHNY and CDR2 SVGAGI (reference sequence). This CDR3 reads CAISTRQGKDTEAFF. Here the CDR3 DNA reads TGTGCCATCTCGACGAGACAGGGTAAAGACACTGAAGCTTTCTTT.

This clonotype was recorded once. The gene calls are TRBV6-2 or TRBV6-3 and TRBJ1-5; D is unclear. Trimming removed 7 bases from V and 4 bases from J, with 8 bases in between. Per germline, CDR1 MNHEY and CDR2 SVGEGT. The CDR3 consists of 12 residues. CDR3 region: CASKRENQPQHF. The DNA of the CDR3 is TGTGCCAGCAAACGGGAGAATCAGCCCCAGCATTTT.

This clonotype has just a few counts. V gene TRBV14 combines with J gene TRBJ2-2, with 7 nucleotides matching TRBD1. This CDR3 has 17 residues. Germline trimming cut 5 bases from V and 2 bases from J; bases unmatched to any gene: 11. The germline CDR1 and CDR2 sequences are SGHDN and FVKESK. The CDR3 DNA sequence: TGTGCCAGCAGCTTGAGGTCGGGGACAGTAAACACCGGGGAGCTGTTTTTT. Its translation is CASSLRSGTVNTGELFF.

Only a few counts were recorded for this clonotype. The chain recombines TRBV28 with TRBJ1-1; no firm D call. Germline lookup yields CDR1 MDHEN and CDR2 SYDVKM. The CDR3 runs 15 residues. V lost 10 bases and J 4 bases, leaving 22 bases between the germline ends. The CDR3 region is CAIQPRGSLGTEAFF. CDR3 in DNA: TGTGCCATCCAACCCCGGGGATCTCTAGGCACTGAAGCTTTCTTT.

This clonotype appeared many times. The gene calls are TRBV6-5 and TRBJ2-2, with a possible D match to TRBD1 (5 bases). Trimming removed 5 bases at V and 0 bases at J, with 16 bases between. CDR1 is MNHEY and CDR2 is SVGAGI in the germline V gene. CDR3 length: 17 residues. The CDR3 DNA is TGTGCCAGCAGTCGCCAGGGTTTCGGGCCGAACACCGGGGAGCTGTTTTTT. Translated: CASSRQGFGPNTGELFF.

This clonotype appeared a few times. This chain connects TRBV7-2 to TRBJ1-3; D unresolved. Germline assignment: CDR1 SGHTA and CDR2 FQGNSA. The CDR3 is made up of 14 amino acids. V was shortened by 3 bases and J by 2 bases, with 8 bases between the two germline ends. In DNA form, the CDR3 reads TGTGCCAGCAGCTTGGCGTTTGCTGGAAACACCATATATTTT. This translates into CASSLAFAGNTIYF.

The chain employs TRBV7-3 and TRBJ2-7, with a tentative D call TRBD1 (7 bases). The CDR3 length is 13 residues. Trimming stripped 4 bases from V and 6 bases from J, with 13 bases between. Germline values: CDR1 SGHTA, CDR2 FQGTGA. CDR3 sequence (DNA): TGTGCCAGCAGCTCACAGGGGCGGGGCGAGCAGTACTTC. Its protein is CASSSQGRGEQYF.

There are many counts of this clonotype. The genes are TRBV6-1 and TRBJ2-7; perhaps TRBD1 as D (5 bases). The V gene lost 6 bases and the J gene lost 4 bases, with 19 bases spanning the gap. CDR3 length equals 15 residues. Germline V gives CDR1 MNHNS, CDR2 SASEGT. The CDR3 nucleotides read TGTGCCAGCAGGCAATACCAGGGTGGCGGTTACGAGCAGTACTTC. Protein product: CASRQYQGGGYEQYF.

This clonotype has only a few counts. The genes are TRBV28 and TRBJ1-2; D ambiguous. Germline loops: CDR1 MDHEN, CDR2 SYDVKM. The CDR3 is 14 amino acids. Trimming stripped 3 bases from V and 0 bases from J, with 8 bases between. CDR3 sequence (DNA): TGTGCCAGCAGTTTGGTTGGGCCTAACTATGGCTACACCTTC. This codes for CASSLVGPNYGYTF.

V gene TRBV2 combines with J gene TRBJ2-3; D unclear. This CDR3 contains 15 residues. V was clipped by 4 bases and J by 3 bases, with 14 bases between them. In germline, CDR1 is SNHLY, CDR2 FYNNEI. The CDR3 nucleotides read TGTGCCAGCAGTGCACTGCCCCGATTGACAGATACGCAGTATTTT. Its translation is CASSALPRLTDTQYF. Full variable domain (outside the CDR3, taken from reference TRBV2 and TRBJ2-3): EPEVTQTPSHQVTQMGQEVILRCVPISNHLYFYWYRQILGQKVEFLVSFYNNEISEKSEIFDDQFSVERPDGSNFTLKIRSTKLEDSAMYFCASSALPRLTDTQYFGPGTRLTVL.

The V and J genes are TRBV5-1 and TRBJ2-2; no clear D. V lost 0 bases and J lost 4, with 10 bases in between. CDR1 and CDR2 (germline): SGHRS, YFSETQ. The CDR3 sequence is 15 residues long. The CDR3 coding sequence is TGCGCCAGCAGCTTGGACAGATCTTCCACCGGGGAGCTGTTTTTT. It encodes CASSLDRSSTGELFF.

The rearrangement joins TRBV7-2 to TRBJ2-6; D may match TRBD1 or TRBD2 (5 bases each). V lost 4 bases and J lost 6, with 7 bases in between. Germline CDR1 is SGHTA and CDR2 is FQGNSA. There are 13 residues in the CDR3. CDR3 in amino acids: CASSSGPANVLTF. In nucleotides, the CDR3 is TGTGCCAGCAGCTCGGGACCGGCCAACGTCCTGACTTTC.

This clonotype is medium-sized within its sample. The chain joins TRBV5-1 to TRBJ1-1; D is ambiguous. Germline CDR1 and CDR2: SGHRS and YFSETQ. The CDR3 sequence is 12 residues long. V lost 0 bases, J lost 9 bases, and 9 bases lay in between. The CDR3 here is CASSLEGPQAFF. The CDR3 DNA reads TGCGCCAGCAGCTTGGAAGGACCCCAAGCTTTCTTT.

The chain is built from TRBV12-3 or TRBV12-4 and TRBJ1-4, with D unresolved. The CDR3 contains 15 residues. The V and J ends lost 6 bases and 1 base respectively, with 12 bases between them. DNA for the CDR3: TGTGCCAGCAGCCCACAAATGTTAACTAATGAAAAACTGTTTTTT. This gives the protein CASSPQMLTNEKLFF.

This clonotype was recorded a few times. The chain uses TRBV5-1 and TRBJ2-4; D gene uncertain. Germline-derived CDR1 and CDR2 are SGHRS and YFSETQ. V was clipped by 0 bases and J by 0 bases, with 13 bases between them. This CDR3 has 17 amino acids. The CDR3 DNA is TGCGCCAGCAGCTTGGAAGCCGGACCTATAGCCAAAAACATTCAGTACTTC. It specifies CASSLEAGPIAKNIQYF.

The rearrangement links TRBV7-6 to TRBJ2-5; 10 nucleotides match TRBD1. The length of the CDR3 is 16 residues. Looked up from germline, CDR1 is SGHVS and CDR2 is FNYEAQ. The junction had 7 bases not matched to a gene; V was cut back by 1 base and J by 5 bases. Written as DNA, the CDR3 is TGTGCCAGCAGCTTAGAGGGGGGACAGGGGAGGGAGACCCAGTACTTC. Its translation: CASSLEGGQGRETQYF.

The chain has TRBV6-2 or TRBV6-3 and TRBJ2-5; no clear D gene. The V gene lost 5 bases and the J gene lost 7 bases, with 11 bases spanning the gap. The CDR3 runs to 12 residues. Germline CDR1 and CDR2: MNHEY and SVGEGT. The CDR3 DNA reads as TGTGCCAGCAGTAACCAACCGTTGACCCAGTACTTC. Residues: CASSNQPLTQYF.

V is TRBV12-3 or TRBV12-4 and J is TRBJ1-4; 8 bases map to TRBD1. After removal of 2 bases from V and 7 bases from J, the junction contained 3 bases not matched to a gene. The CDR3 loop spans 14 amino acids. CDR3 sequence reads: CASSLTDRAEKLFF. CDR3 bases: TGTGCCAGCAGTTTAACGGACAGGGCTGAAAAACTGTTTTTT.

This chain links TRBV29-1 with TRBJ1-1; D gene uncertain. The CDR3 covers 12 residues. Trimming pared 5 bases from V and 5 bases from J, leaving 12 bases between. Looked up from germline, CDR1 is SQVTM and CDR2 is ANQGSEA. For the CDR3, the DNA is TGCAGCGTTCGGACGTCTTGGACTGAAGCTTTCTTT. Protein sequence: CSVRTSWTEAFF.

This chain joins TRBV20-1 and TRBJ1-1; 7 positions agree with TRBD1. CDR3 length: 18 amino acids. Germline trimming cut 5 bases from V and 3 bases from J; bases unmatched to any gene: 21. Germline V gene data show CDR1 as DFQATT and CDR2 as SNEGSKA (reference sequence). CDR3 nucleotides: TGCAGTGCTTATTTGTTAGGTGTGGGCAGGGGGGGAGACACTGAAGCTTTCTTT. Residues: CSAYLLGVGRGGDTEAFF.